These T cell receptor beta chains were read from a single sample in a study of blood T cell repertoires in COVID-19. Profiling relied on immunoSEQ multiplex PCR, and the TCRdb table lists in-frame clones only, not all of them. Counted here are approximately 190,000 clones, over 75% occurring once; the ten biggest clones make up 5% to 7.5%. Material for sequencing was peripheral blood. The receptor set was obtained from a woman in her thirties or forties who had recovered from COVID-19. CDR3s include the opening cysteine and the closing phenylalanine or tryptophan. Fields, in order: CDR3 protein, CDR3 DNA, J gene, D gene, V gene, clone size. A D gene is named only where the DNA matches it firmly. For some rows the clone size is stated as once, few or many, or as a class when expanded; others skip it.

CDR3aa: CASSPRDRGGEQYF; CDR3nt: TGTGCCAGCAGCCCGAGGGACAGGGGAGGCGAGCAGTACTTC; j_gene: TRBJ2-7; d_gene: TRBD1; v_gene: TRBV3-1/TRBV3-2; abundance: once
CDR3aa: CASSLGPGASDRSDTQYF; CDR3nt: TGCGCCAGCAGCTTGGGTCCCGGAGCGTCAGACAGGTCCGATACGCAGTATTTT; j_gene: TRBJ2-3; d_gene: NA; v_gene: TRBV5-1; abundance: NA
CDR3aa: CASSETDRGTPYEQYF; CDR3nt: TGTGCCAGCAGTGAAACGGACAGGGGTACTCCTTACGAGCAGTACTTC; j_gene: TRBJ2-7; d_gene: TRBD1; v_gene: TRBV6-1; abundance: NA
CDR3aa: CASSELGDTGELFF; CDR3nt: TGTGCCAGCAGTGAGTTAGGAGACACCGGGGAGCTGTTTTTT; j_gene: TRBJ2-2; d_gene: NA; v_gene: TRBV6-1; abundance: NA
CDR3aa: CASSLRRGNTEAFF; CDR3nt: TGTGCCAGCAGCTTACGTCGGGGGAACACTGAAGCTTTCTTT; j_gene: TRBJ1-1; d_gene: NA; v_gene: TRBV7-2; abundance: NA
CDR3aa: CASSLWEPDTGELFF; CDR3nt: TGCGCCAGCAGCTTATGGGAGCCCGACACCGGGGAGCTGTTTTTT; j_gene: TRBJ2-2; d_gene: NA; v_gene: TRBV5-1; abundance: few
CDR3aa: CASKGPPGQGYFNYGYTF; CDR3nt: TGTGCCAGTAAAGGACCCCCGGGACAGGGGTATTTTAACTATGGCTACACCTTC; j_gene: TRBJ1-2; d_gene: TRBD1; v_gene: TRBV19; abundance: NA
CDR3aa: CASSLDHPAGGPDTQYF; CDR3nt: TGTGCCAGCAGCTTAGATCATCCGGCGGGAGGGCCAGATACGCAGTATTTT; j_gene: TRBJ2-3; d_gene: TRBD2; v_gene: TRBV11-2; abundance: NA
CDR3aa: CASSVAGGEKLFF; CDR3nt: TGTGCCAGCAGCGTAGCAGGGGGGGAAAAACTGTTTTTT; j_gene: TRBJ1-4; d_gene: TRBD1; v_gene: TRBV9; abundance: NA
CDR3aa: CASSQDWGELGYTF; CDR3nt: TGTGCCAGCAGCCAAGATTGGGGGGAGTTGGGCTACACCTTC; j_gene: TRBJ1-2; d_gene: NA; v_gene: TRBV3-1/TRBV3-2; abundance: NA
CDR3aa: CASSRSGSYNEQFF; CDR3nt: TGTGCCAGCAGCCGTTCGGGCTCCTACAATGAGCAGTTCTTC; j_gene: TRBJ2-1; d_gene: NA; v_gene: TRBV27; abundance: NA
CDR3aa: CASRPGQALNHYEQYF; CDR3nt: TGTGCCAGCAGGCCCGGACAGGCACTCAATCACTACGAGCAGTACTTC; j_gene: TRBJ2-7; d_gene: TRBD1; v_gene: TRBV2; abundance: few
CDR3aa: CASSPSRRDEQFF; CDR3nt: TGTGCCAGCAGCCCCTCCCGCAGGGATGAGCAGTTCTTC; j_gene: TRBJ2-1; d_gene: NA; v_gene: TRBV7-3; abundance: NA
CDR3aa: CASAGDSNQPQHF; CDR3nt: TGTGCCAGCGCGGGGGACTCCAATCAGCCCCAGCATTTT; j_gene: TRBJ1-5; d_gene: NA; v_gene: TRBV6-5; abundance: NA
CDR3aa: CSASPRSSTDTQYF; CDR3nt: TGCAGTGCTAGTCCCCGTTCTAGCACAGATACGCAGTATTTT; j_gene: TRBJ2-3; d_gene: NA; v_gene: TRBV20-1; abundance: NA
CDR3aa: CASSGTGSNSPLHF; CDR3nt: TGCGCCAGCAGCGGGACAGGGTCTAATTCACCCCTCCACTTT; j_gene: TRBJ1-6; d_gene: TRBD1; v_gene: TRBV5-1; abundance: NA
CDR3aa: CASTSMAGAPSYNEQFF; CDR3nt: TGCGCCAGCACCTCGATGGCAGGGGCTCCCTCCTACAATGAGCAGTTCTTC; j_gene: TRBJ2-1; d_gene: NA; v_gene: TRBV5-1; abundance: NA
CDR3aa: CASSPSRRRDGSDTQYF; CDR3nt: TGTGCCAGCTCACCTTCGAGGAGGCGGGATGGCTCAGATACGCAGTATTTT; j_gene: TRBJ2-3; d_gene: NA; v_gene: TRBV18; abundance: NA
CDR3aa: CASSTNPGRGSHNEQFF; CDR3nt: TGTGCCAGCAGTACGAACCCAGGAAGAGGGAGCCACAATGAGCAGTTCTTC; j_gene: TRBJ2-1; d_gene: NA; v_gene: TRBV28; abundance: NA
CDR3aa: CASSEALAGGNEQFF; CDR3nt: TGTGCCAGCAGTGAAGCCCTAGCGGGGGGGAATGAGCAGTTCTTC; j_gene: TRBJ2-1; d_gene: TRBD2; v_gene: TRBV6-4; abundance: NA
CDR3aa: CASSRTGAYTGELFF; CDR3nt: TGTGCCAGCAGTAGGACAGGGGCTTACACCGGGGAGCTGTTTTTT; j_gene: TRBJ2-2; d_gene: TRBD1; v_gene: TRBV3-1/TRBV3-2; abundance: NA
CDR3aa: CAWISGGWNTEAFF; CDR3nt: TGTGCCTGGATTTCAGGGGGGTGGAACACTGAAGCTTTCTTT; j_gene: TRBJ1-1; d_gene: TRBD1; v_gene: TRBV30; abundance: NA
CDR3aa: CASRPVGGDEQYF; CDR3nt: TGTGCCAGCAGGCCCGTAGGGGGCGACGAGCAGTACTTC; j_gene: TRBJ2-7; d_gene: TRBD1; v_gene: TRBV28; abundance: few
CDR3aa: CASSVDRGNYGYTF; CDR3nt: TGTGCCAGCAGTGTGGACAGGGGGAACTATGGCTACACCTTC; j_gene: TRBJ1-2; d_gene: TRBD1; v_gene: TRBV2; abundance: once
CDR3aa: CASRADLTNTEAFF; CDR3nt: TGTGCCAGCAGAGCGGACCTAACCAACACTGAAGCTTTCTTT; j_gene: TRBJ1-1; d_gene: NA; v_gene: TRBV7-8; abundance: NA
CDR3aa: CASSPTLYPPEQYF; CDR3nt: TGTGCCAGCAGCCCGACTCTTTACCCCCCCGAGCAGTACTTC; j_gene: TRBJ2-7; d_gene: NA; v_gene: TRBV7-8; abundance: NA
CDR3aa: CASIDRVGEKLFF; CDR3nt: TGTGCCAGCATCGACAGGGTGGGAGAAAAACTGTTTTTT; j_gene: TRBJ1-4; d_gene: TRBD1; v_gene: TRBV7-9; abundance: NA
CDR3aa: CASTRQVGELFF; CDR3nt: TGTGCCAGTACCCGTCAGGTCGGGGAGCTGTTTTTT; j_gene: TRBJ2-2; d_gene: NA; v_gene: TRBV19; abundance: once
CDR3aa: CASAREQGAYEQYF; CDR3nt: TGTGCCAGCGCCCGAGAACAGGGGGCCTACGAGCAGTACTTC; j_gene: TRBJ2-7; d_gene: TRBD1; v_gene: TRBV25-1; abundance: NA
CDR3aa: CASSAGPPAEAFF; CDR3nt: TGTGCCAGCAGTGCGGGCCCGCCCGCTGAAGCTTTCTTT; j_gene: TRBJ1-1; d_gene: NA; v_gene: TRBV12-3/TRBV12-4; abundance: NA
CDR3aa: CATQTPLADDSYEQYF; CDR3nt: TGTGCCACCCAAACTCCTCTAGCGGATGACTCCTACGAGCAGTACTTC; j_gene: TRBJ2-7; d_gene: TRBD2; v_gene: TRBV10-3; abundance: NA
CDR3aa: CASSTSSYNSPLHF; CDR3nt: TGCGCCAGCAGCACAAGCTCCTATAATTCACCCCTCCACTTT; j_gene: TRBJ1-6; d_gene: NA; v_gene: TRBV4-3; abundance: NA
CDR3aa: CASSLGSNTGELFF; CDR3nt: TGCGCCAGCAGCTTGGGCAGTAACACCGGGGAGCTGTTTTTT; j_gene: TRBJ2-2; d_gene: NA; v_gene: TRBV5-1; abundance: NA
CDR3aa: CASSLELAGGADTQYF; CDR3nt: TGTGCCAGCAGCTTGGAGCTAGCGGGAGGCGCAGATACGCAGTATTTT; j_gene: TRBJ2-3; d_gene: TRBD2; v_gene: TRBV11-3; abundance: NA
CDR3aa: CASSPNSATGSGELFF; CDR3nt: TGTGCCAGCTCACCAAATTCCGCTACAGGTAGCGGGGAGCTGTTTTTT; j_gene: TRBJ2-2; d_gene: NA; v_gene: TRBV18; abundance: NA
CDR3aa: CASTGRGSVDEKLFF; CDR3nt: TGTGCCAGCACAGGGAGGGGATCGGTTGATGAAAAACTGTTTTTT; j_gene: TRBJ1-4; d_gene: NA; v_gene: TRBV2; abundance: NA
CDR3aa: CASSRGISGSGWETQYF; CDR3nt: TGTGCCAGCAGCCGCGGGATTAGCGGGAGCGGTTGGGAGACCCAGTACTTC; j_gene: TRBJ2-5; d_gene: TRBD2; v_gene: TRBV11-3; abundance: once
CDR3aa: CASRIGQGSNEKLFF; CDR3nt: TGTGCCAGTAGGATCGGACAGGGCAGTAATGAAAAACTGTTTTTT; j_gene: TRBJ1-4; d_gene: TRBD1; v_gene: TRBV19; abundance: NA
CDR3aa: CASSPPGQADQPQHF; CDR3nt: TGTGCCAGCTCACCACCTGGGCAGGCTGATCAGCCCCAGCATTTT; j_gene: TRBJ1-5; d_gene: NA; v_gene: TRBV18; abundance: once
CDR3aa: CASSLGGDWDF; CDR3nt: TGTGCCAGCAGCTTAGGGGGGGACTGGGACTTC; j_gene: TRBJ2-5; d_gene: NA; v_gene: TRBV7-9; abundance: NA
CDR3aa: CASSQLQFLNTIYF; CDR3nt: TGTGCCAGCAGCCAATTACAGTTCTTGAACACCATATATTTT; j_gene: TRBJ1-3; d_gene: NA; v_gene: TRBV3-1/TRBV3-2; abundance: NA
CDR3aa: CASSPRDRTNTEAFF; CDR3nt: TGTGCCAGTAGCCCCCGGGACAGAACGAACACTGAAGCTTTCTTT; j_gene: TRBJ1-1; d_gene: TRBD1; v_gene: TRBV19; abundance: NA
CDR3aa: CASSLGVAGLGYGYTF; CDR3nt: TGTGCCAGCAGCTTAGGTGTCGCAGGCCTGGGCTATGGCTACACCTTC; j_gene: TRBJ1-2; d_gene: NA; v_gene: TRBV7-9; abundance: NA
CDR3aa: CASSIWGEGAYEQYF; CDR3nt: TGTGCCAGCAGTATCTGGGGTGAAGGGGCCTACGAGCAGTACTTC; j_gene: TRBJ2-7; d_gene: NA; v_gene: TRBV27; abundance: once
CDR3aa: CASSFSPGNEQFF; CDR3nt: TGTGCCAGCAGTTTCTCTCCCGGCAATGAGCAGTTCTTC; j_gene: TRBJ2-1; d_gene: NA; v_gene: TRBV27; abundance: NA
CDR3aa: CASIGHRDIQYF; CDR3nt: TGTGCCAGCATAGGTCATCGGGACATTCAGTACTTC; j_gene: TRBJ2-4; d_gene: NA; v_gene: TRBV6-5; abundance: NA
CDR3aa: CATSDAGTSGAIQETQYF; CDR3nt: TGTGCCACCAGTGACGCCGGGACTAGCGGGGCCATCCAAGAGACCCAGTACTTC; j_gene: TRBJ2-5; d_gene: TRBD2; v_gene: TRBV24-1; abundance: NA
CDR3aa: CASSYSGLAGFSEQFF; CDR3nt: TGTGCCAGCAGTTACTCGGGGCTAGCGGGATTTTCTGAGCAGTTCTTC; j_gene: TRBJ2-1; d_gene: TRBD2; v_gene: TRBV6-2/TRBV6-3; abundance: NA
CDR3aa: CASGGTSGITDTQYF; CDR3nt: TGTGCTAGTGGGGGGACTAGCGGGATTACAGATACGCAGTATTTT; j_gene: TRBJ2-3; d_gene: TRBD2; v_gene: TRBV12-5; abundance: NA
CDR3aa: CASSLAVGPGGADTQYF; CDR3nt: TGTGCCAGCAGCTTAGCGGTCGGCCCCGGCGGCGCAGATACGCAGTATTTT; j_gene: TRBJ2-3; d_gene: NA; v_gene: TRBV11-3; abundance: NA
CDR3aa: CASSLDGTVNEKLFF; CDR3nt: TGTGCCAGCAGCTTAGATGGGACAGTTAATGAAAAACTGTTTTTT; j_gene: TRBJ1-4; d_gene: TRBD1; v_gene: TRBV7-9; abundance: NA
CDR3aa: CASSSPGTVQYF; CDR3nt: TGTGCCAGCAGTTCGCCCGGGACAGTTCAGTACTTC; j_gene: TRBJ2-4; d_gene: TRBD1; v_gene: TRBV6-5; abundance: NA